The clone carrying this TCR beta chain is a singleton in its sample. The data belong to a study of blood T cell repertoires in COVID-19. The wider study: There were acute and convalescent COVID-19 samples, and they came from the United States, Italy and Spain. PBMCs, B-cell-depleted T cells, or T cells were the source of the cDNA or gDNA that made up the material.

The protocol was immunoSEQ multiplex PCR, while the TCRdb copy is restricted to in-frame clones and leaves out a portion. The sample includes roughly 70,000 clones, 70% to 90% of them seen just once. Sequences were obtained from peripheral blood. The receptor's source is a man between 50 and 59 years old with active COVID-19.

This chain's CDR3 is CAWSVATQETQYF. For the CDR3, the DNA is TGTGCCTGGAGTGTGGCAACCCAAGAGACCCAGTACTTC. The chain combines TRBV30 with TRBJ2-5; the D is unclear. Trimming stripped 0 bases from V and 1 base from J, with 6 bases between. The germline V gene has CDR1 GTSNPN and CDR2 SVGIG (reference sequence). The CDR3 has 13 residues.